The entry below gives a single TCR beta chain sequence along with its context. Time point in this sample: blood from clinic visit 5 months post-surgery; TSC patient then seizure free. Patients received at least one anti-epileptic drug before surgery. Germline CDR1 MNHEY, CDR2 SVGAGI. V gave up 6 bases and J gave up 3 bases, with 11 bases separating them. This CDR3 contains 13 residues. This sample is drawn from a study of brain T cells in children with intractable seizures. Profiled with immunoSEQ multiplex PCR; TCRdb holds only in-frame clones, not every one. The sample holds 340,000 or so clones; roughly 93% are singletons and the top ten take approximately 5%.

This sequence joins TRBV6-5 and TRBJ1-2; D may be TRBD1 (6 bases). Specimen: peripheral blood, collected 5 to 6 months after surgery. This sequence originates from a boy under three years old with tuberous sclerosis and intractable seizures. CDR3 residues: CASSAWTDYGYTF. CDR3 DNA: TGTGCCAGCAGCGCATGGACAGACTATGGCTACACCTTC.